This TCR beta chain was recovered during a study of blood T cell repertoires in COVID-19. Across the study: Italy, Spain and the United States were the sources of the convalescent and acute COVID-19 samples. PBMCs, B-cell-depleted T cells, or T cells provided the cDNA or gDNA that made up the material.

Participants were aged roughly 18 to 100 years from around 25 US areas. The germline V and J ends were trimmed by 7 bases and 3 bases, with 3 bases remaining between them. Germline V gene sequence: CDR1 LNHDA, CDR2 SQIVND (reference sequence). CDR3 length equals 10 residues. As processed by the authors: Reference gene primers were amplified, and this amplification served to estimate nucleated cell counts. The assay was immunoSEQ multiplex PCR, and TCRdb's table has in-frame clones only and misses some. For V, J and clone size, that table is used; D and trimming come from the DNA. The table has around 250,000 clones, 70% to 85% seen once.

The chain joins TRBV19 to TRBJ1-2; D unresolved. The sequence came from a middle-aged man who had recovered from COVID-19. The sample comprised PBMCs or T cells enriched from blood (not recorded which). CDR3 nucleotides: TGTGCCAGTAACTACTATGGCTACACCTTC. Protein product: CASNYYGYTF. Looking up the rest from reference TRBV19 and TRBJ1-2 gives the full variable domain: DGGITQSPKYLFRKEGQNVTLSCEQNLNHDAMYWYRQDPGQGLRLIYYSQIVNDFQKGDIAEGYSVSREKKESFPLTVTSAQKNPTAFYLCASNYYGYTFGSGTRLTVV.